The rows below give T cell receptor beta chains drawn from one sample of a study of T cell responses to AZD1222 COVID-19 vaccine. The assay was immunoSEQ multiplex PCR, and TCRdb's table has in-frame clones only and misses some. The table lists approximately 70,000 clones, 88% of them singletons, with roughly 5% in the top ten. The specimen comprised peripheral blood, sampled 28 days after the second dose of the MenACWY control vaccine. The origin of the receptors is an adult who received the MenACWY meningococcal vaccine as a control. The CDR3 runs from the conserved cysteine through the conserved F or W. The order of the fields is V gene, CDR3 protein.

>TRBV9
CASSEGGGNYGYTF
>TRBV30
CAWHRDRTLTKGYTF
>TRBV11-2
CASSLGQGEAANYGYTF
>TRBV7-2
CASSLGSQPQHF
>TRBV12-3/TRBV12-4
CASSLGRDGTF
>TRBV28
CASTDRTFNYGYTF
>TRBV28
CASSSEQSSNQPQHF
>TRBV28
CASTEFHPDSSYEQYF
>TRBV10-3
CAIMSEPYGYTF
>TRBV6-2/TRBV6-3
CASSYAAGSTYEQYF
>TRBV9
CASSVGIGQTYEQYF
>TRBV28
CASTTRVHSSTNEKLFF
>TRBV28
CASSPLTSMGDQPQHF
>TRBV6-5
CASTQDGNSPLHF
>TRBV7-2
CASSLGTGAGNTIYF
>TRBV30
CAWSTDLGQPQHF
>TRBV11-2
CASSQEGNTIYF
>TRBV4-1
CASSQDTGADTQYF
>TRBV4-3
CASSQDRRAGQPQHF
>TRBV4-1
CASSPLGGSGNQPQHF
>TRBV7-2
CASSLAGGVDEKLFF
>TRBV5-4
CASSQGREAPDTQYF
>TRBV12-3/TRBV12-4
CASSRPGAQFF
>TRBV4-1
CASSPGDRAYNEQFF
>TRBV6-5
CASTAFSRNTEAFF
>TRBV15
CATSSDRGEGQPQHF
>TRBV13
CASSLGGGGRDHEQYF
>TRBV10-2
CASSRGIGQGEYEQYF
>TRBV6-1
CASSERQGSRSYEQYF
>TRBV28
CASLGTSGANTGELFF
>TRBV7-6
CASSSLAGADNEQFF
>TRBV19
CASSMFGAVGNYGYTF
>TRBV6-5
CASSYGGSTDTQYF
>TRBV5-1
CASRLNLQGADGYTF
>TRBV7-2
CASSLAIEYEQYF
>TRBV2
CASSMDSPYGYTF
>TRBV5-1
CASSFWGRETQYF
>TRBV6-5
CASTLEFTDTQYF
>TRBV11-1
CASSLVGSGLPYGYTF
>TRBV3-1/TRBV3-2
CASSQGGAGNTIYF
>TRBV28
CASSFRSPGGNEQFF
>TRBV2
CASSLGDRKVQPQHF
>TRBV7-3
CASSQTSGGRNEQFF
>TRBV5-1
CASSLAPSTGGSSPLHF
>TRBV6-5
CACAGGGGELFF
>TRBV7-9
CASSLARGQNTEAFF